This T cell receptor (beta chain) was captured in a study of CD8 T cells in Susac syndrome (dated by TCRdb to the late 2010s). For the study in its entirety: Whether CD8+ T cell activation and differentiation in Susac syndrome was antigen driven was tested using repertoire sequencing. Overall study results and their limits: The TCR sequencing and HLA analysis was acknowledged to have included a relatively small number of individuals.

This clonotype showed up just once. It has no known antigen specificity. Nothing much larger sits one base from this clone, and base qualities are not available. Weak support is all one read offers. According to the germline V gene (reference sequence), CDR1 reads LGHDT and CDR2 reads YNNKEL. From its cysteine to its phenylalanine, the CDR3 spans 12 amino acids. The entry retains the CDR3 DNA only, 36 bases that are in frame from base 1. Trimming removed 2 bases from V and 2 bases from J, leaving 3 bases between the germline ends. Peripheral blood CD8+ and CD4+ T cells from healthy donors, Susac syndrome patients and multiple sclerosis patients were profiled using high-throughput TCR beta sequencing. Treatment-naive patients with stable or active relapsing-remitting disease fulfilling revised McDonald criteria were used as multiple sclerosis controls. Bulk CD8+ and CD4+ T cells were purified by magnetic negative isolation, while CD8+ TEMRA cells were enriched using FACS. Blood was drawn into EDTA tubes, processed within 24 hours, and PBMCs were isolated by density gradient centrifugation. PBMCs destined for TCR sequencing were cryopreserved in liquid nitrogen and later thawed in a 37 °C water bath. The sorted or isolated CD4+, CD8+ and CD8+ TEMRA cells reached a purity of at least 90%.

RNA was extracted using the RNeasy kit, and roughly 0.5 to 1 microgram was reverse transcribed with random hexamers. TCR beta CDR3 regions were amplified with the immunoSEQ multiplex PCR assay covering 54 Vbeta and 13 Jbeta segments. PCR amplification bias was corrected using a synthetic template baseline for primer optimization and computational correction. Regarding the original processing steps: Reads were annotated to V, D and J genes per IMGT and analyzed with immunoSEQ Analyzer, keeping only productive sequences. Clonality was computed as one minus Shannon entropy normalized by log2 of the number of productive unique sequences. For each patient and control, public and private clones were evaluated within the 100 most prevalent clones. Clones were defined as Susac-specific when absent from the healthy and MS cohorts, from some 1,100 published viral clones and from other ImmuneACCESS disease sequences. TCRdb reworked the public reads: Q25 trimming with fastp, MiXCR clone assembly, productive beta chains retained. Merged by CDR3 protein, the rows form single entries marked with the most common genes and DNA. These V and J calls originate from TCRdb's pipeline instead of the authors' own analysis. This sample lists a few hundred thousand distinct CDR3 sequences; 95% were detected once. 0.085% to 0.095% of the sample comes from the top ten.

Sequenced sample: CD4+ T cells from PBMCs. The chain was built from TRBV3-1 and TRBJ2-5, with no D gene named confidently. The clonotype originates from a human donor with multiple sclerosis. The CDR3 region has the sequence CASSQQQETQYF. The DNA sequence follows: TGTGCCAGCAGCCAACAGCAAGAGACCCAGTACTTC.